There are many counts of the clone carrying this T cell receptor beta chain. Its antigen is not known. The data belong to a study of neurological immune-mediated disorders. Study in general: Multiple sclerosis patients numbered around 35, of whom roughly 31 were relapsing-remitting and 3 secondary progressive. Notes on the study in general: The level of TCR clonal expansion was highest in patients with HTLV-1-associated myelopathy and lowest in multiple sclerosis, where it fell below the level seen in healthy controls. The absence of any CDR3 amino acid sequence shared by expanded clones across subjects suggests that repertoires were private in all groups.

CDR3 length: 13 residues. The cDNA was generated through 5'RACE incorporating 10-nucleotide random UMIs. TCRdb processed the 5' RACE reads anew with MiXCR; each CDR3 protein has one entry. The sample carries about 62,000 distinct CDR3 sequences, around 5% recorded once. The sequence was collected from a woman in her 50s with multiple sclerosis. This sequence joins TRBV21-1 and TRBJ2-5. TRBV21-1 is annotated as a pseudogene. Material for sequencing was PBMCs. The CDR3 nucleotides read TGTGCCAGCAGCCCATCGTACCAAGAGACCCAGTACTTC. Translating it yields CASSPSYQETQYF.